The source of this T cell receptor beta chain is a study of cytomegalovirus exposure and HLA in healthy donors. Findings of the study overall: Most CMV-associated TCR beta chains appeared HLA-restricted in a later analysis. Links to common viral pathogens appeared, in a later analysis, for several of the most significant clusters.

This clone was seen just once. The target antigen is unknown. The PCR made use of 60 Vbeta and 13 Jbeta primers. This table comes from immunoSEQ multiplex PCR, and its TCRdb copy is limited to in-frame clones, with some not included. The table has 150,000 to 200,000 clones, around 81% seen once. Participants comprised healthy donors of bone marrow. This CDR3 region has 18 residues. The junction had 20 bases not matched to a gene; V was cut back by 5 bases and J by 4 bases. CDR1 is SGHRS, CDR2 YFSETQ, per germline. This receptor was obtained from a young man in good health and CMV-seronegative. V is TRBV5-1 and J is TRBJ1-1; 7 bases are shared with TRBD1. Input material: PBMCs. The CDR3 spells CASSPPRTGVHLFTEAFF. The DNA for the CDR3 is TGCGCCAGCAGTCCACCCCGGACAGGAGTGCATTTATTCACTGAAGCTTTCTTT.